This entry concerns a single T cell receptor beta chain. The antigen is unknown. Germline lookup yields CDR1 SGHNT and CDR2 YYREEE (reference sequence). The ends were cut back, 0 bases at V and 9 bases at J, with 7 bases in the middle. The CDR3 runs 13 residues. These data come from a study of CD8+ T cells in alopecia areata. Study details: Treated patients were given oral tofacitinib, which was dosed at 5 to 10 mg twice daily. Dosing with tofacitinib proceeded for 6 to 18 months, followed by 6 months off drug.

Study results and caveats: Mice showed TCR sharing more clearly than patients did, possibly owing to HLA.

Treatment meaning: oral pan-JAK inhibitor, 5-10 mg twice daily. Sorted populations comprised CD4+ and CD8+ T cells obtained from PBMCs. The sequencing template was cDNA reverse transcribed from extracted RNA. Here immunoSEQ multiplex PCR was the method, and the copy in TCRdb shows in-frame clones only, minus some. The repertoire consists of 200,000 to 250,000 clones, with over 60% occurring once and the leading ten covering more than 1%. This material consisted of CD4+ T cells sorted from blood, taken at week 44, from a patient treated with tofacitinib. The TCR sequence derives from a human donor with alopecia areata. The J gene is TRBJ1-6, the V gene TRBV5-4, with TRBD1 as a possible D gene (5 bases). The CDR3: CASSLARASPLHF. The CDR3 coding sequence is TGTGCCAGCAGCTTGGCCAGGGCTTCACCCCTCCACTTT.